Listed here are 9 T cell receptor beta chains from one sample, sequenced in a study of beta chain features in type 1 diabetes. Their antigen targets remain unknown. Study-level findings and limits: All four CD4+ subsets from Type 1 diabetes patients carried moderately but significantly shorter TCRB CDR3s.

cDNA synthesis used the whole RNA isolate, giving expressed TCRB sequences. This table comes from immunoSEQ multiplex PCR, and its TCRdb copy is limited to in-frame clones, with some not included. The table shows 250,000 or so clones, with approximately 13% occurring only once. Sequencing was performed on naive CD4+ T cells from blood. Source of these receptors: a man aged 25 to 45 with type 1 diabetes.

The chain combines TRBV7-6 with TRBJ1-1; TRBD1 matches at 7 bases. V gave up 5 bases and J gave up 0 bases; unmatched junction bases: 3. Germline V gene data show CDR1 as SGHVS and CDR2 as FNYEAQ. This CDR3 is built from 14 residues. The CDR3 DNA is TGTGCCAGCAGCGCGGGACAGATGAACACTGAAGCTTTCTTT. It codes for CASSAGQMNTEAFF.

The rearrangement uses TRBV7-9 and TRBJ2-5; D gene uncertain. Germline-derived CDR1 and CDR2 are SEHNR and FQNEAQ (reference sequence). V was trimmed by 1 base and J by 9 bases, leaving 6 bases between them. The CDR3 runs to 11 residues. DNA for the CDR3: TGTGCCAGCAGCTTAGACCGGGCCCAGTACTTC. Its translation is CASSLDRAQYF.

This clone was seen more than once but under ten times. The chain couples TRBV2 to TRBJ2-7; 10 bases agree with TRBD1. Trimming cost V 7 bases and J 8 bases; bases outside gene matches: 5. The CDR3 runs 12 residues. Germline V gives CDR1 SNHLY, CDR2 FYNNEI. Here the CDR3 reads CASNPGQGQQYF. For the CDR3, the DNA is TGTGCCAGCAACCCGGGACAGGGGCAGCAGTACTTC.

In DNA, the CDR3 is TGCAGCGTTTGGATCGACAGGAGGAGCGAGCAGTACTTC. Protein product: CSVWIDRRSEQYF. The chain joins TRBV29-1 to TRBJ2-7; TRBD1 might be the D (6 bases). This CDR3 is 13 amino acids long. Between the trimmed V and J ends, which lost 5 bases and 6 bases, there was a span of 17 bases. Germline CDR1 is SQVTM and CDR2 is ANQGSEA.

This clone appeared a few times. The chain has TRBV5-4 and TRBJ2-3; a weak D match, TRBD1 (6 bases). The CDR3 consists of 14 residues. Per the germline V gene, CDR1 is SGHNT and CDR2 is YYREEE (reference sequence). Trimming took off 2 bases at V and 1 base at J, with 8 bases between the two ends. The CDR3 DNA reads as TGTGCCAGCAGCTTCCCAGGGGGCACAGATACGCAGTATTTT. Encoded protein: CASSFPGGTDTQYF.

This CDR3 is CASSSSGNYQPQHF. CDR3 nucleotide sequence: TGTGCCAGCAGCTCATCAGGGAATTACCAGCCCCAGCATTTT. The rearrangement uses TRBV7-9 and TRBJ1-5, with TRBD1 as a possible D gene (5 bases). Germline lookup yields CDR1 SEHNR and CDR2 FQNEAQ (reference sequence). The length of the CDR3 is 14 residues. V was pared by 4 bases and J by 7 bases, with 14 bases between.

This clone has a handful of counts. The CDR3 protein is CASSTVRDRGRNEQFF. In DNA form, the CDR3 reads TGTGCCAGTAGTACTGTCCGGGACAGAGGTAGGAATGAGCAGTTCTTC. V gene TRBV19 combines with J gene TRBJ2-1, with 7 bases fitting TRBD1. CDR3 length: 16 amino acids. J lost 7 bases, V lost 4 bases, and 13 bases had no gene match. CDR1 LNHDA and CDR2 SQIVND come from the germline V gene (reference sequence).

The chain employs TRBV10-3 and TRBJ1-1; no reliable D call. This CDR3 contains 11 residues. Germline V gives CDR1 ENHRY, CDR2 SYGVKD. Trimming pared 11 bases from V and 6 bases from J, leaving 13 bases between. The CDR3: CASGPPSEAFF. In nucleotides, the CDR3 is TGTGCCTCGGGTCCGCCGTCTGAAGCTTTCTTT.

This clone occurred a few times. The V gene is TRBV6-1, the J gene TRBJ2-3; 7 bases are a match to TRBD1. V gave up 4 bases and J gave up 0 bases; unmatched junction bases: 7. Per germline, CDR1 MNHNS and CDR2 SASEGT. The CDR3 is made up of 16 amino acids. CDR3 sequence reads: CASSGGQAMSTDTQYF. The CDR3 bases are TGTGCCAGCAGTGGAGGACAGGCAATGAGCACAGATACGCAGTATTTT.